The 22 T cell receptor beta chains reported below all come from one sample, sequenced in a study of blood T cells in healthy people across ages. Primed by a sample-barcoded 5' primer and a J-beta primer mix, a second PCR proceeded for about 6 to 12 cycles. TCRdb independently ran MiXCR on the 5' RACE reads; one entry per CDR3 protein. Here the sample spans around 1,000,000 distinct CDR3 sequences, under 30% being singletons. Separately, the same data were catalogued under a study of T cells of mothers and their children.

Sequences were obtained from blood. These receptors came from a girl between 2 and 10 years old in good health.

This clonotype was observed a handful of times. CDR3 amino acids: CASSEGDGSNQPQHF. The CDR3 coding sequence is TGTGCCAGCAGCGAGGGGGACGGTTCGAATCAGCCCCAGCATTTT. The chain carries TRBV9 and TRBJ1-5, with D possibly being TRBD1 (6 bases). Germline CDR1 and CDR2: SGDLS and YYNGEE. The CDR3 runs to 15 residues. The V end lost 3 bases, the J end lost 4 bases, and 14 bases lay between the germline ends.

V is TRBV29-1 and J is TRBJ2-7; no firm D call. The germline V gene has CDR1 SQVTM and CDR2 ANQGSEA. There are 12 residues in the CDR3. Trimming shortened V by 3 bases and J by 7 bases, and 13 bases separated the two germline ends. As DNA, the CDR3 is TGCAGCGTTGACGTCCCAGCCGGAGAGCAGTACTTC. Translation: CSVDVPAGEQYF.

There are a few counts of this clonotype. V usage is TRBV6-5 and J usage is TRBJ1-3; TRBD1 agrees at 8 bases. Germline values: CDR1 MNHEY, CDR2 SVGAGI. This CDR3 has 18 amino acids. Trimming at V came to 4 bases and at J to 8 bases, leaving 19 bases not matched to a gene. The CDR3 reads CASSFGALLGQGPDTIYF. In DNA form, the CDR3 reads TGTGCCAGCAGTTTTGGGGCCCTGCTAGGACAGGGCCCAGACACCATATATTTT.

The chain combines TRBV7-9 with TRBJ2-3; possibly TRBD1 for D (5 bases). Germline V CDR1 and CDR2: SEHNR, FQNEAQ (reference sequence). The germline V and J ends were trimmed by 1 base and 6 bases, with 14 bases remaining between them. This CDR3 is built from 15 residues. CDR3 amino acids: CASSLGTGVRDTQYF. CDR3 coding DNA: TGTGCCAGCAGCTTAGGTACAGGAGTGAGGGATACGCAGTATTTT.

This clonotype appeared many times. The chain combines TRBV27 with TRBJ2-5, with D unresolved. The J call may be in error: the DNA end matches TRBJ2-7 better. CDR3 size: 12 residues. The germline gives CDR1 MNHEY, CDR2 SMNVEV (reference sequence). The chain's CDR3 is CASSLCHYEQYF. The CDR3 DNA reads TGTGCCAGCAGTTTATGCCACTACGAGCAGTACTTC.

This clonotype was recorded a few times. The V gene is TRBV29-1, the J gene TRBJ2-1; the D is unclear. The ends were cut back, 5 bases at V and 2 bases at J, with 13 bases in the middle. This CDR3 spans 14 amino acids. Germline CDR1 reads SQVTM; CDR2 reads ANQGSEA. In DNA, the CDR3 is TGCAGCGTTTACCTCGAGAACCCCTACAATGAGCAGTTCTTC. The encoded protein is CSVYLENPYNEQFF.

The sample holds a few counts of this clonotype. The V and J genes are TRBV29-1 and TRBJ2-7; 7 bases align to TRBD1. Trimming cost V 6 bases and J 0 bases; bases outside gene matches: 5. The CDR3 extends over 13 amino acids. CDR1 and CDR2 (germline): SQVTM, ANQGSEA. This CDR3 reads CSVRDSDSYEQYF. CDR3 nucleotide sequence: TGCAGCGTCCGGGACAGCGACTCCTACGAGCAGTACTTC.

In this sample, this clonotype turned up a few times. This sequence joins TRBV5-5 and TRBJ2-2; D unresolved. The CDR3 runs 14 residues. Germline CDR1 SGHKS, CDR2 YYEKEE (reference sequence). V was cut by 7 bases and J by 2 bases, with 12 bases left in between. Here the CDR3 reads CASCEAINTGELFF. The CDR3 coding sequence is TGTGCCAGCTGCGAGGCGATCAACACCGGGGAGCTGTTTTTT.

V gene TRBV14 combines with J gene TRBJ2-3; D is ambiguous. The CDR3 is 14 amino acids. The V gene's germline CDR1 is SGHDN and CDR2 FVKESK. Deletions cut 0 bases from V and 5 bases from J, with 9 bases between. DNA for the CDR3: TGTGCCAGCAGCCAAGATTTCTGGGGAGATACGCAGTATTTT. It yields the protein CASSQDFWGDTQYF.

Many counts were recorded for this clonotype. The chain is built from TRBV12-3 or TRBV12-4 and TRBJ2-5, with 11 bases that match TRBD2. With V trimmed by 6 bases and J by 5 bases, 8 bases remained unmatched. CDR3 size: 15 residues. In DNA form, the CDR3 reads TGTGCCAGCAGGCAACCGGCTAGCGGGGGGGAGACCCAGTACTTC. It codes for CASRQPASGGETQYF.

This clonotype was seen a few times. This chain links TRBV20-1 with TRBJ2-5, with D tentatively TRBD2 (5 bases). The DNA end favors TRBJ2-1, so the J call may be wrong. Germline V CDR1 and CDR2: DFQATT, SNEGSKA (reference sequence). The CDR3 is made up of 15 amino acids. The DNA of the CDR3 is TGCAGTGCTAGTGGACTGGCCCTAGCTGCCAATGAGCAGTTCTTC. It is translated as CSASGLALAANEQFF.

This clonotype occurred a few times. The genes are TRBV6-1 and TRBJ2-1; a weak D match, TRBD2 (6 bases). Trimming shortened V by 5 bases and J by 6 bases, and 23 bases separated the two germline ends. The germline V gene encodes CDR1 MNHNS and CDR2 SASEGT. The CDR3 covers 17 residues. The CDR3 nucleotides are TGTGCCAGCAGTCGTCTTAAATTCGGGGGACCGCTCAATGAGCAGTTCTTC. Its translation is CASSRLKFGGPLNEQFF.

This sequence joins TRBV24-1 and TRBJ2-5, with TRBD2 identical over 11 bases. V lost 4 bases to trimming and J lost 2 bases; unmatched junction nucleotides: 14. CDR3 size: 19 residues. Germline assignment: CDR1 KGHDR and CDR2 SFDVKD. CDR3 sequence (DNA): TGTGCCACCAGTGAGATAGCGGGGGGGCCCTTCGACCGACAAGAGACCCAGTACTTC. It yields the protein CATSEIAGGPFDRQETQYF.

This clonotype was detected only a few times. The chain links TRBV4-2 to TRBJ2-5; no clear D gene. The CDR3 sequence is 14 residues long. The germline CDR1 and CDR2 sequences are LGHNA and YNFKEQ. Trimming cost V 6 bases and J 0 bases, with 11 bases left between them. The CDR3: CASRDLEHQETQYF. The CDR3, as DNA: TGTGCCAGCAGGGACCTAGAGCACCAAGAGACCCAGTACTTC.

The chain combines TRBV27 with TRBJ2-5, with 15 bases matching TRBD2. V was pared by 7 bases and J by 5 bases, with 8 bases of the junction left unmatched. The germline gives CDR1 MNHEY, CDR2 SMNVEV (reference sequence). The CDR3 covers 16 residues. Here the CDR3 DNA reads TGTGCCAGCACCCGACCTGGACTAGCGGGAGGGGAGACCCAGTACTTC. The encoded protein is CASTRPGLAGGETQYF.

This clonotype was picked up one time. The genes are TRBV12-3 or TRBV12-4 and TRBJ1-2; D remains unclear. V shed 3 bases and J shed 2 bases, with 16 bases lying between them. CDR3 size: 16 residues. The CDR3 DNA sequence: TGTGCCAGCAGTTTGGGCAGGTCAACGTTAAACTATGGCTACACCTTC. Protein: CASSLGRSTLNYGYTF.

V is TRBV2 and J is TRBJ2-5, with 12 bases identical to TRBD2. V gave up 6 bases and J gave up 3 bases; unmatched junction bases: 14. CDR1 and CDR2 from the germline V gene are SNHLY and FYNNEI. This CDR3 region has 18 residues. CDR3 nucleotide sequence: TGTGCCAGCAGCGATCCGGGACTAGCGGGCCCATTGGAAGAGACCCAGTACTTC. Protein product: CASSDPGLAGPLEETQYF.

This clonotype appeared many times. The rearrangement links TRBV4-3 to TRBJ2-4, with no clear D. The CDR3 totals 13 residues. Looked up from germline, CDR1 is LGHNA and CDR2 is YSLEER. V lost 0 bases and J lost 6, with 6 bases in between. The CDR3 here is CASSQDSGNIQYF. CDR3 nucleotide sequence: TGCGCCAGCAGCCAAGATTCGGGAAACATTCAGTACTTC.

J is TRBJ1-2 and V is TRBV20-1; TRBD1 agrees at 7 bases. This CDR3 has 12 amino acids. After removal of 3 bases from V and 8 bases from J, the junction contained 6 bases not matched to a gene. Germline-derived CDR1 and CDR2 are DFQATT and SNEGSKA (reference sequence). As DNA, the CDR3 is TGCAGTGCTAGGGTGCCAGGGGGGGGCTACACCTTC. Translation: CSARVPGGGYTF.

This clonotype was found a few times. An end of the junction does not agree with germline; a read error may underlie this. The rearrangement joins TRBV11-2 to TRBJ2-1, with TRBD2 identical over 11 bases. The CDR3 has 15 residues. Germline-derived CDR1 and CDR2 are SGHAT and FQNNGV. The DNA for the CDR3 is TGTGCCAACAGCGATACTAGCGGGGGATACAATGAGCAGTTCTTC. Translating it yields CANSDTSGGYNEQFF.

CDR3 protein: CSVGGSLFYEQYF. The CDR3 nucleotides are TGCAGCGTTGGGGGCAGCCTGTTCTACGAGCAGTACTTC. The V call is TRBV29-1, the J call TRBJ2-5, with a tentative D call TRBD1 (5 bases). The DNA end lines up better with TRBJ2-7; the J call may be wrong. The V gene's germline CDR1 is SQVTM and CDR2 ANQGSEA. The CDR3 length is 13 residues.

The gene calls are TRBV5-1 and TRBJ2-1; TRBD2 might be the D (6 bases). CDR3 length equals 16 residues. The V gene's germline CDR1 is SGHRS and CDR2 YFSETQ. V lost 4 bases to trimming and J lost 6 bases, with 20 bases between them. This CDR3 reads CASSVLAMRAFNEQFF. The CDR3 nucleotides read TGCGCCAGCAGCGTACTAGCTATGAGGGCATTCAATGAGCAGTTCTTC.